The source of this TCR beta chain is a study of shared clonotypes between healthy human individuals. Study at large: Donor ages ranged 18 to 49 years: a couple of women, a few men. Three plates were used per donor for CD4 naive, three for CD4 memory, two for CD8 naive and one for CD8 memory.

This clone has a single count. The antigen remains undetermined. Germline CDR1 MNHNS, CDR2 SASEGT. This CDR3 is 13 amino acids long. V shed 4 bases and J 8 bases; nucleotides not matched to a gene: 4. Study-level results: Generation probability values for non-shared clonotypes were lower than those for clonotypes shared by all four donors.

Division of CD4+ cells produced a CD45RA+ naive subset and a CD45RA-negative memory subset. This table comes from immunoSEQ multiplex PCR, and its TCRdb copy is limited to in-frame clones, with some not included. The sample carries some 2,400,000 clones, approximately 96% recorded once. The chain carries TRBV6-1 and TRBJ1-2; 10 nucleotides match TRBD1. The sample comprised naive CD4+ T cells sorted from blood. Specified subset: CD45RA+ positively selected. This TCR was sampled from a man aged 18 to 29 in good health. The CDR3 region is CASSGQGALGYTF. The CDR3 coding sequence is TGTGCCAGCAGTGGACAGGGGGCGTTGGGCTACACCTTC.